This record concerns one T cell receptor beta chain sequence. Its antigen is unidentified. Together with a sample-barcoded 5' primer, a J-beta primer mix was included in a second PCR lasting roughly 6 to 12 cycles. TCRdb re-called the 5' RACE reads with MiXCR, one entry per CDR3 protein. This sample has roughly 2 million distinct CDR3 sequences; around 48% occur once, and the top ten carry approximately 2.1%. This sample is part of a study of blood T cells in healthy people across ages. The study, taken as a whole, reports: Naive T cell percentage and TCR beta diversity correlated strongly.

The CDR3 is 14 amino acids. Germline CDR1 reads DFQATT; CDR2 reads SNEGSKA (reference sequence). The V gene end was trimmed by 6 bases and the J gene end by 1 base; junction bases not matched to a gene: 5. J is TRBJ1-1 and V is TRBV20-1, with 10 bases fitting TRBD1. Sequenced input: blood. This TCR was sampled from a woman between 40 and 50 years old in good health. This CDR3 is CSASRDRGNTEAFF. In DNA form, the CDR3 reads TGCAGTGCATCCCGGGACAGGGGGAACACTGAAGCTTTCTTT.